These T cell receptor beta chains were read from a single sample in a study of post-analysis software for immune sequencing data. MiXCR was run by TCRdb on the PCR reads, yielding one entry per CDR3 protein. This table has around 160,000 distinct CDR3 sequences, roughly 34% appearing once. The sequences come from blood, collected after autologous hematopoietic stem cell transplantation. These receptor sequences come from a girl under 18 with multiple sclerosis. Both conserved end residues are part of each CDR3. A D gene is named only where the DNA matches it firmly. Clone size is not always given. Where it is, it says once, few, many or a class for expanded clones.

J gene	D gene	clone size	V gene	CDR3 protein	CDR3 DNA
TRBJ2-7	.	few	TRBV3-1	CASSQDSNAYF	TGTGCCAGCAGCCAAGATAGCAATGCGTACTTC
TRBJ2-7	.	.	TRBV11-1	CASSLAAGPVEQYF	TGTGCCAGCAGCTTAGCGGCAGGGCCGGTTGAGCAGTACTTC
TRBJ2-1	TRBD2	medium-sized	TRBV12-3/TRBV12-4	CASRGGLAKPYNEQFF	TGTGCCAGCAGGGGGGGACTAGCGAAACCCTACAATGAGCAGTTCTTC
TRBJ2-7	TRBD2	few	TRBV5-1	CASSFSGRAGNEQYF	TGCGCCAGCAGCTTCAGCGGGAGGGCGGGGAATGAGCAGTACTTC
TRBJ2-2	.	.	TRBV4-1	CASSQETGLRAGELFF	TGCGCCAGCAGCCAAGAAACAGGGTTGCGGGCCGGGGAGCTGTTTTTT
TRBJ2-7	.	.	TRBV14	CASSRVSGVGNEQYF	TGTGCCAGCAGCCGGGTCTCTGGAGTGGGGAACGAGCAGTACTTC
TRBJ1-5	.	.	TRBV4-2	CASSQEQTVSNQPQHF	TGTGCCAGCAGCCAGGAACAGACAGTTAGCAATCAGCCCCAGCATTTT
TRBJ2-3	TRBD2	few	TRBV20-1	CSADVLAGVPDTQYF	TGCAGTGCTGACGTACTAGCGGGAGTCCCAGATACGCAGTATTTT
TRBJ1-1	.	.	TRBV2	CASTKTDPRDTEAFF	TGTGCCAGCACCAAGACCGACCCCCGGGACACTGAAGCTTTCTTT
TRBJ2-3	.	few	TRBV5-1	CASSPLGLSTDTQYF	TGCGCCAGCAGCCCCTTGGGACTGAGCACAGATACGCAGTATTTT
TRBJ1-1	.	.	TRBV28	CASSLGERATREAFF	TGTGCCAGCAGTTTAGGGGAACGGGCGACCAGAGAAGCTTTCTTT
TRBJ2-5	TRBD2	many	TRBV10-3	CAIWAGDGLETQYF	TGTGCCATCTGGGCGGGAGATGGTTTAGAGACCCAGTACTTC
TRBJ2-5	TRBD2	.	TRBV20-1	CSAVAGEGQETQYF	TGCAGTGCCGTAGCGGGAGAAGGTCAAGAGACCCAGTACTTC
TRBJ2-7	.	few	TRBV7-6	CASSAYSGTDYEQYF	TGTGCCAGCAGCGCCTACTCCGGGACCGACTACGAGCAGTACTTC
TRBJ2-1	TRBD2	.	TRBV7-9	CASSRTSGSGNEQFF	TGTGCCAGCAGCCGGACTAGCGGTTCGGGTAATGAGCAGTTCTTC
TRBJ1-4	.	few	TRBV21-1	CASSKDLWRDREGKLFF	TGTGCCAGCAGCAAAGACCTCTGGCGGGACAGGGAAGGAAAACTGTTTTTT
TRBJ1-1	.	few	TRBV12-3/TRBV12-4	CASSFRLTQNTEAFF	TGTGCCAGCAGTTTTCGGCTGACGCAGAACACTGAAGCTTTCTTT
TRBJ2-7	TRBD1	.	TRBV29-1	CSVDGGQAYEQYF	TGCAGCGTTGACGGTGGACAGGCGTACGAGCAGTACTTC
TRBJ2-1	TRBD2	.	TRBV7-2	CASSLLASGSFDEQFF	TGTGCCAGCAGCCTCCTGGCTAGCGGGAGTTTCGATGAGCAGTTCTTC
TRBJ1-1	.	.	TRBV29-1	CSVVPEWNTEAFF	TGCAGCGTTGTCCCCGAATGGAACACTGAAGCTTTCTTT
TRBJ1-4	TRBD1	once	TRBV4-2	CASSQEQGWARRKLFF	TGTGCCAGCAGCCAAGAACAGGGGTGGGCTCGGCGAAAACTGTTTTTT
TRBJ2-1	TRBD2	many	TRBV12-3/TRBV12-4	CASSLWLAGARNYEQFF	TGTGCCAGCAGTTTATGGCTAGCGGGAGCTCGAAACTATGAGCAGTTCTTC
TRBJ2-7	TRBD1	.	TRBV28	CASSSAYRDRASYEQYF	TGTGCCAGCAGTAGCGCGTATAGGGACAGGGCCTCCTACGAGCAGTACTTC
TRBJ2-7	.	few	TRBV7-9	CASSLAWETETSYEQYF	TGTGCCAGCAGCTTAGCATGGGAGACGGAGACTTCCTACGAGCAGTACTTC
TRBJ1-5	.	.	TRBV28	CATTTGGSNQPQHF	TGTGCCACTACAACCGGGGGTAGCAATCAGCCCCAGCATTTT
TRBJ2-7	TRBD2	few	TRBV20-1	CSAAPTGLAGGGYF	TGCAGTGCCGCTCCTACGGGACTAGCGGGAGGCGGGTACTTC
TRBJ2-7	.	once	TRBV6-5	CASSYSSGFSYNEQYF	TGTGCCAGCAGTTACTCTAGCGGTTTCTCCTACAATGAGCAGTACTTC
TRBJ2-7	.	.	TRBV20-1	CSARDRSWTSSYEQYF	TGCAGTGCTAGAGATCGAAGTTGGACCAGCTCCTACGAGCAGTACTTC
TRBJ2-7	TRBD2	.	TRBV12-3/TRBV12-4	CASSALAGGYGQYF	TGTGCCAGCAGCGCACTAGCGGGAGGGTACGGGCAGTACTTC
TRBJ1-1	TRBD1	.	TRBV20-1	CSASPRTGEAFF	TGCAGTGCTAGTCCTCGGACAGGGGAAGCTTTCTTT
TRBJ1-6	TRBD1	.	TRBV20-1	CSAIGTASSPLHF	TGCAGTGCTATTGGGACAGCTAGTTCACCCCTCCACTTT
TRBJ2-1	TRBD2	.	TRBV28	CASSTRTSGIIIEQFF	TGTGCCAGCAGTACCCGGACTAGCGGGATTATAATTGAGCAGTTCTTC
TRBJ1-4	.	.	TRBV29-1	CSVERAVRSGRKLFF	TGCAGCGTCGAGAGGGCAGTACGGTCCGGTAGAAAACTGTTTTTT
TRBJ2-1	TRBD2	few	TRBV7-2	CASRFIAGYEQFF	TGTGCCAGCAGATTTATAGCGGGGTATGAGCAGTTCTTC
TRBJ2-3	TRBD1	.	TRBV20-1	CSAPATQGATDTQYF	TGCAGTGCTCCCGCCACACAGGGGGCCACAGATACGCAGTATTTT
TRBJ2-7	.	once	TRBV12-3/TRBV12-4	CASSLGLAFSYEQYF	TGTGCCAGCAGTTTAGGGCTAGCGTTTAGTTACGAGCAGTACTTC
TRBJ2-7	.	few	TRBV5-1	CASSFVGGPSYEQYF	TGCGCCAGCAGCTTTGTGGGAGGACCCTCCTACGAGCAGTACTTC
TRBJ2-7	TRBD2	.	TRBV20-1	CSAKISGSSYEQYF	TGCAGTGCTAAAATTAGCGGGAGCTCCTACGAGCAGTACTTC
TRBJ2-4	TRBD2	.	TRBV11-1	CASSFGAGGPKNIQYF	TGTGCCAGCAGCTTCGGAGCGGGAGGGCCCAAAAACATTCAGTACTTC
TRBJ1-5	TRBD1	.	TRBV3-1	CASSQGGTGGNQPQHF	TGTGCCAGCAGCCAAGGAGGGACAGGGGGCAATCAGCCCCAGCATTTT
TRBJ2-5	TRBD1	few	TRBV20-1	CSAILPDRVETQYF	TGCAGTGCTATCCTCCCCGACAGGGTAGAGACCCAGTACTTC
TRBJ2-6	.	.	TRBV20-1	CSARADPGHPYFSGANVLTF	TGCAGTGCTAGAGCGGATCCGGGACACCCGTACTTCTCTGGGGCCAACGTCCTGACTTTC
TRBJ2-5	.	few	TRBV12-3/TRBV12-4	CASTQLRDTLQETQYF	TGTGCCAGCACCCAACTCCGGGACACTCTTCAAGAGACCCAGTACTTC
TRBJ2-7	TRBD2	.	TRBV5-1	CASSLGLALGEQYF	TGCGCCAGCAGCTTGGGACTAGCCTTGGGCGAGCAGTACTTC
TRBJ2-1	.	few	TRBV12-3/TRBV12-4	CASSSDADNEQFF	TGTGCCAGCAGTTCAGACGCAGACAATGAGCAGTTCTTC
TRBJ2-5	.	.	TRBV5-1	CASSPLTNQETQYF	TGCGCCAGCAGCCCTTTGACTAATCAAGAGACCCAGTACTTC
TRBJ2-5	.	.	TRBV4-3	CASSQGRDQGTQYF	TGCGCCAGCAGCCAAGGACGGGACCAAGGGACCCAGTACTTC
TRBJ2-7	.	.	TRBV4-3	CASSQDRLYEQYF	TGCGCCAGCAGCCAAGATAGGCTCTACGAGCAGTACTTC
TRBJ2-5	.	.	TRBV10-3	CAISNPGALHLEETQYF	TGTGCCATCAGTAATCCGGGGGCCTTACATCTGGAAGAGACCCAGTACTTC
TRBJ1-1	.	.	TRBV7-2	CASTPTVMNTEAFF	TGTGCCAGCACCCCGACAGTCATGAACACTGAAGCTTTCTTT
TRBJ2-3	TRBD1	.	TRBV5-1	CASSIRGTGNTDTQYF	TGCGCCAGCAGCATCCGTGGGACAGGGAACACAGATACGCAGTATTTT